The 22 T cell receptor beta chains below come from one sample, sequenced in a study of T-cell reconstitution after alpha-beta-depleted transplantation in children. A library of TCRbeta sequences, prepared with unique molecular identifiers, was generated. TCRdb re-called the PCR reads with MiXCR, one entry per CDR3 protein. The sample comprises 500,000 to 600,000 distinct CDR3 sequences, around 17% of which are singletons, and over 3% rests with the top ten. Specimen: PBMCs from the stem cell graft donor, collected from the stem cell graft. The receptor source for this set is a human donor who donated a stem cell graft to a child with acute lymphoblastic leukemia.

The rearrangement joins TRBV29-1 to TRBJ2-1, with 7 bases that match TRBD2. Germline V gene lookup returns CDR1 SQVTM and CDR2 ANQGSEA. Trimming at V came to 7 bases and at J to 5 bases, leaving 14 bases not matched to a gene. The CDR3 is made up of 15 amino acids. The CDR3 loop is CSAPGGARADNEQFF. CDR3 in DNA: TGCAGCGCCCCGGGGGGAGCTAGAGCCGACAATGAGCAGTTCTTC.

This clonotype showed up just a few times. The chain recombines TRBV27 with TRBJ2-7; 8 nucleotides line up with TRBD2. CDR1 MNHEY and CDR2 SMNVEV come from the germline V gene (reference sequence). CDR3 length: 16 residues. V trimming: 8 bases; J trimming: 2 bases; junction bases outside the gene matches: 14. The CDR3 here is CASAGTLAVKTYEQYF. CDR3 nucleotide sequence: TGTGCCAGCGCGGGAACACTAGCGGTAAAGACCTACGAGCAGTACTTC.

This chain uses TRBV2 with TRBJ2-1; D is possibly TRBD1 or TRBD2 (5 bases each). Germline lookup yields CDR1 SNHLY and CDR2 FYNNEI. V dropped 7 bases and J dropped 10 bases, with 17 bases sitting between them. This CDR3 contains 13 residues. CDR3 residues: CASMGPLVHEQFF. Here the CDR3 DNA reads TGTGCCAGCATGGGGCCACTAGTTCACGAGCAGTTCTTC.

The rearrangement joins TRBV14 to TRBJ2-7; 9 bases are a match to TRBD1. V shed 4 bases and J 0 bases; nucleotides not matched to a gene: 10. This CDR3 spans 17 amino acids. The germline gives CDR1 SGHDN, CDR2 FVKESK. The CDR3 region has the DNA TGTGCCAGCAGCCCAAACCCGGGACAGGGAGGCTCCTACGAGCAGTACTTC. It encodes CASSPNPGQGGSYEQYF.

V gene TRBV5-1 combines with J gene TRBJ2-2; D is unclear. Germline V gene sequence: CDR1 SGHRS, CDR2 YFSETQ. V lost 0 bases to trimming and J lost 6 bases, with 9 bases between them. This CDR3 is built from 14 residues. The CDR3 coding sequence is TGCGCCAGCAGCTTGGATGGGGTCCCCGGGGAGCTGTTTTTT. It encodes CASSLDGVPGELFF.

This chain joins TRBV7-3 and TRBJ2-3; a possible D gene is TRBD2 (5 bases). The CDR3 has 16 amino acids. Germline V gene lookup returns CDR1 SGHTA and CDR2 FQGTGA. Trimming took 3 bases from V and 3 from J, leaving 16 bases between them. The CDR3 sequence is CASSFGGLSGTDTQYF. The CDR3 coding sequence is TGTGCCAGCAGCTTTGGTGGACTCTCGGGGACAGATACGCAGTATTTT.

This clonotype has just a few counts. The genes are TRBV6-1 and TRBJ2-5, with D perhaps matching TRBD1 (6 bases). Trimming took 6 bases from V and 7 from J, leaving 24 bases between them. There are 16 residues in the CDR3. The germline gives CDR1 MNHNS, CDR2 SASEGT. The CDR3 DNA reads TGTGCCAGCAGCTCTACCCCCCCACAGGGTTACCCGACCCAGTACTTC. As protein: CASSSTPPQGYPTQYF.

The rearrangement joins TRBV4-1 to TRBJ2-7, with D possibly TRBD2 on 6 matching bases. Per germline, CDR1 MGHRA and CDR2 YSYEKL. The CDR3 length is 15 residues. V lost 1 base to trimming and J lost 4 bases, with 14 bases between them. The CDR3 nucleotides read TGCGCCAGCAGCCAAGGGTCTAGCGTCGAGTACGAGCAGTACTTC. This translates into CASSQGSSVEYEQYF.

This clonotype was seen only a few times. The rearrangement uses TRBV7-8 and TRBJ2-7; D not resolved. Trimming shortened V by 5 bases and J by 4 bases, and 12 bases separated the two germline ends. The CDR3 sequence is 13 residues long. CDR1 SGHVS and CDR2 FQNEAQ come from the germline V gene. CDR3 sequence reads: CASSHAYPYEQYF. Here the CDR3 DNA reads TGTGCCAGCAGCCACGCTTATCCGTACGAGCAGTACTTC.

Only a few counts were recorded for this clonotype. The chain is built from TRBV5-6 and TRBJ1-1; the D gene is possibly TRBD1 (6 bases). Per the germline V gene, CDR1 is SGHDT and CDR2 is YYEEEE. Trimming stripped 1 base from V and 7 bases from J, with 11 bases between. CDR3 length: 13 amino acids. The CDR3 loop is CASSLTGIDEAFF. The CDR3 bases are TGTGCCAGCAGCTTGACAGGGATCGATGAAGCTTTCTTT.

The chain carries TRBV19 and TRBJ2-7; D unresolved. The length of the CDR3 is 11 residues. Germline CDR1 reads LNHDA; CDR2 reads SQIVND (reference sequence). The ends were cut back, 3 bases at V and 5 bases at J, with 5 bases in the middle. The CDR3 coding sequence is TGTGCCAGTAGTATCGGACACGAGCAGTACTTC. Translating it yields CASSIGHEQYF. Drawing the rest from reference TRBV19 and TRBJ2-7, the complete variable domain is DGGITQSPKYLFRKEGQNVTLSCEQNLNHDAMYWYRQDPGQGLRLIYYSQIVNDFQKGDIAEGYSVSREKKESFPLTVTSAQKNPTAFYLCASSIGHEQYFGPGTRLTVT.

This clonotype was observed a few times. V usage is TRBV20-1 and J usage is TRBJ2-5; the D gene is possibly TRBD2 (5 bases). V was cut by 6 bases and J by 5 bases, with 22 bases left in between. The germline CDR1 and CDR2 sequences are DFQATT and SNEGSKA (reference sequence). CDR3 length: 15 residues. DNA for the CDR3: TGCAGTGCCCCGCCGGATGAGGGAGAGGCGGAGACCCAGTACTTC. It is translated as CSAPPDEGEAETQYF.

The rearrangement uses TRBV20-1 and TRBJ2-3, with D hard to call. Germline CDR1 and CDR2: DFQATT and SNEGSKA (reference sequence). The CDR3 spans 16 residues. Trimming cost V 6 bases and J 0 bases, with 19 bases left between them. This chain's CDR3 is CSAVNWAATSTDTQYF. The DNA of the CDR3 is TGCAGTGCCGTGAATTGGGCTGCAACTAGCACAGATACGCAGTATTTT.

This chain joins TRBV3-1 and TRBJ2-1, with a possible D match to TRBD1 (6 bases). CDR1 is LGHDT and CDR2 is YNNKEL in the germline V gene (reference sequence). V dropped 5 bases and J dropped 4 bases, with 21 bases sitting between them. The CDR3 length is 17 residues. CDR3 nucleotides: TGTGCCAGCAGCTCGACACGAAGCACAGGGAGATACAATGAGCAGTTCTTC. Its translation is CASSSTRSTGRYNEQFF.

The chain is built from TRBV6-5 and TRBJ2-1, with a possible D match to TRBD2 (5 bases). This CDR3 is built from 15 residues. Per the germline V gene, CDR1 is MNHEY and CDR2 is SVGAGI. V lost 2 bases and J lost 4, with 12 bases in between. The CDR3: CASSYEGGVYNEQFF. The CDR3 bases are TGTGCCAGCAGTTACGAGGGTGGGGTATACAATGAGCAGTTCTTC.

This clonotype was detected only once. The CDR3 here is CASRYRTERKGYTF. The CDR3 nucleotides read TGTGCCAGCAGATACCGGACAGAGAGAAAGGGCTACACCTTC. The J gene is TRBJ1-2, the V gene TRBV19; D is possibly TRBD1 (6 bases). V lost 9 bases and J 8 bases, leaving 22 bases between the germline ends. The CDR3 consists of 14 residues. Germline values: CDR1 LNHDA, CDR2 SQIVND (reference sequence).

The V gene is TRBV5-5, the J gene TRBJ1-4; 7 bases agree with TRBD1. This CDR3 contains 17 residues. The ends lost 1 base at V and 5 bases at J; junction bases unmatched: 11. The V gene's germline CDR1 is SGHKS and CDR2 YYEKEE (reference sequence). The CDR3 nucleotides read TGTGCCAGCAGCTTGTTCCAGGGCCCAGGGGGGAATGAAAAACTGTTTTTT. Protein product: CASSLFQGPGGNEKLFF.

The chain links TRBV12-3 or TRBV12-4 to TRBJ2-1; 8 bases match TRBD2. The V gene end was trimmed by 3 bases and the J gene end by 9 bases; junction bases not matched to a gene: 13. The CDR3 is 16 amino acids. The CDR3 DNA is TGTGCCAGCAGTTTCCACCCGGGACTAGAGGATGGTGAGCAGTTCTTC. This sequence encodes CASSFHPGLEDGEQFF.

This chain connects TRBV4-1 to TRBJ2-3, with 7 positions matching TRBD2. The germline V gene has CDR1 MGHRA and CDR2 YSYEKL. J gave up 4 bases and V 8 bases, and 15 bases lay outside the gene matches. The CDR3 contains 16 residues. The DNA for the CDR3 is TGCGCCAGCGGAATTGAGGGCGGGAGAGGGGCAGATACGCAGTATTTT. Translating it yields CASGIEGGRGADTQYF.

V gene TRBV11-2 combines with J gene TRBJ1-2; D may be TRBD1 (5 bases). Germline V gene sequence: CDR1 SGHAT, CDR2 FQNNGV. The CDR3 is 14 amino acids. With 1 base removed from V and 6 bases from J, the gap between germline ends came to 12 bases. In DNA, the CDR3 is TGTGCCAGCAGCTTAGTATTGGCAGGGCATGGCTACACCTTC. Its protein is CASSLVLAGHGYTF.

This clonotype was picked up a small number of times. This rearrangement joins TRBV29-1 to TRBJ1-2; D possibly corresponds to TRBD1 (5 bases). Trimming removed 5 bases from V and 0 bases from J, with 13 bases in between. The CDR3 covers 14 residues. Germline-derived CDR1 and CDR2 are SQVTM and ANQGSEA. Here the CDR3 reads CSVRPRGSNYGYTF. The CDR3 nucleotides are TGCAGCGTTAGGCCTCGGGGGTCTAACTATGGCTACACCTTC.

This clonotype was observed a few times. The chain links TRBV6-1 to TRBJ1-1; a possible D gene is TRBD1 (5 bases). The CDR3 loop spans 13 amino acids. With 6 bases removed from V and 7 bases from J, the gap between germline ends came to 15 bases. Germline V gene lookup returns CDR1 MNHNS and CDR2 SASEGT. Here the CDR3 DNA reads TGTGCCAGCAGCGTTACAGGTGTGGGTGAAGCTTTCTTT. It codes for CASSVTGVGEAFF.